This T cell receptor (beta chain) was obtained from a study of identical twins. MiXCR, applied by TCRdb to the 5' RACE reads, yields one record per CDR3 protein. The table has 1.5 million or so distinct CDR3 sequences, under 35% seen once; the top ten hold less than 0.35%. This clonotype turned up a few times. Antigen unknown. Findings of the study overall: Diverse VJ usage suggested most zero-insertion clonotypes were not invariant T cells.

Everyone who gave samples was a healthy Caucasian. Sequences were obtained from cord blood. This TCR derives from a newborn girl in good health.

The CDR3 protein is CSARGMTSTETQYF. DNA for the CDR3: TGCAGTGCTAGAGGGATGACTAGCACCGAGACCCAGTACTTC. The chain combines TRBV20-1 with TRBJ2-5, with 7 bases aligning to TRBD2. V shed 1 base and J 5 bases; nucleotides not matched to a gene: 7. Germline V gene lookup returns CDR1 DFQATT and CDR2 SNEGSKA (reference sequence). The CDR3 consists of 14 residues.